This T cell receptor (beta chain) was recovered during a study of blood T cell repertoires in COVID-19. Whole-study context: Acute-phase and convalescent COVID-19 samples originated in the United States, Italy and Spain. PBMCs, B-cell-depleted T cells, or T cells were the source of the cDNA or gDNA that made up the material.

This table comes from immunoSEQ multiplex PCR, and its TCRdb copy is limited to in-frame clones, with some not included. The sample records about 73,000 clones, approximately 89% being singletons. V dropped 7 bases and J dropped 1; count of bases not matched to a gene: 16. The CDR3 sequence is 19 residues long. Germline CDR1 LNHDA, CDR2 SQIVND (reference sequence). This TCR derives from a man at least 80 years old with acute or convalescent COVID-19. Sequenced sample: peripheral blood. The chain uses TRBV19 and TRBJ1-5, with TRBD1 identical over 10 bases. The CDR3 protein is CASTPWRGTGVLSNQPQHF. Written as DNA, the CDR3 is TGTGCCAGTACCCCGTGGCGGGGGACAGGGGTTTTGAGCAATCAGCCCCAGCATTTT.